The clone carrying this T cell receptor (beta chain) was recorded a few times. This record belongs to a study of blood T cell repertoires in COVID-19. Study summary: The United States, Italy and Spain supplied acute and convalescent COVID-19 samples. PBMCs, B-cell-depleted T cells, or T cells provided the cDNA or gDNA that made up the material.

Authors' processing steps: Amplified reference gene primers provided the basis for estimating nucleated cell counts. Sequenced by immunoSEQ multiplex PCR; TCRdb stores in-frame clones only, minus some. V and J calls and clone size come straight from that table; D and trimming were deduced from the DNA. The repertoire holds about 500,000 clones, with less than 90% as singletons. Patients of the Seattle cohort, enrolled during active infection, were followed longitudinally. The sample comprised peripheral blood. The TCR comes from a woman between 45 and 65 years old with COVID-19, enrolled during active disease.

CDR3 DNA: TGTGCCAGTAGTAAGGGCACGGGAACGGAACTGTTTTTT. Translation gives CASSKGTGTELFF. The chain combines TRBV19 with TRBJ1-4; the D is unclear. V dropped 4 bases and J dropped 12 bases, with 15 bases sitting between them. Germline-derived CDR1 and CDR2 are LNHDA and SQIVND (reference sequence). The CDR3 is 13 amino acids.